This T cell receptor beta chain was identified in a study of CD8 T cell repertoires and HIV-1 epitope variants. As for the study in general: 1M T cells were kept uncultured as a baseline.

Points on this clone: The antigen remains unidentified.

The CDR3 totals 17 residues. The germline gives CDR1 SGDLS, CDR2 YYNGEE. V shed 4 bases and J shed 6 bases, with 23 bases lying between them. The assay was immunoSEQ multiplex PCR, and TCRdb's table has in-frame clones only and misses some. The profile shows approximately 4,700 clones, 66% of them singletons. The sequenced sample consisted of cultured CD8+ T cells derived from PBMCs. The TCR originated in a male donor with HIV. This chain uses TRBV9 with TRBJ2-1, with a tentative D call TRBD2 (7 bases). This CDR3 reads CASSPPDQGGAINEQFF. CDR3 coding DNA: TGTGCCAGCAGCCCGCCTGACCAAGGGGGGGCGATCAATGAGCAGTTCTTC.